The rows below give T cell receptor beta chains drawn from one sample of a study of T-cell reconstitution after alpha-beta-depleted transplantation in children. TCRdb used MiXCR to reprocess the PCR reads, holding one entry per CDR3 protein. Found here are roughly 610,000 distinct CDR3 sequences, 8% to 11% of them singletons; the top ten hold roughly 4%. Sequencing used PBMCs from the stem cell graft donor, obtained from the stem cell graft. The source of these receptors is a human donor who donated a stem cell graft to a child with acute myeloid leukemia. CDR3s include the opening cysteine and the closing phenylalanine or tryptophan. A D gene is named only where the DNA matches it firmly. Rows may omit the clone size; those that give it use once, few, many or a size class.

abundance	v_gene	len	d_gene	j_gene	CDR3nt	CDR3aa
many	TRBV29-1	15	TRBD1	TRBJ2-7	TGCAGTGTTTACAGGGGTTGGAGCGGAACCTACGAGCAGTACTTC	CSVYRGWSGTYEQYF
few	TRBV9	14	TRBD2	TRBJ2-7	TGTGCCAGCAGCGTAGAGGGGACTACTGACGAGCAGTACTTC	CASSVEGTTDEQYF
.	TRBV28	13	.	TRBJ2-3	TGTGCCAGCTCTAAGGGGTCTACAGATACGCAGTATTTT	CASSKGSTDTQYF
.	TRBV7-2	15	TRBD1	TRBJ2-1	TGTGCCAGCAGCGCCCGGACAGGGGATGAATATGAGCAGTTCTTC	CASSARTGDEYEQFF
many	TRBV5-1	13	.	TRBJ2-5	TGCGCCAGCAGCTCCAGGGTGGGGGAGACCCAGTACTTC	CASSSRVGETQYF
many	TRBV4-2	14	TRBD1	TRBJ1-2	TGTGCCAGCAGCCAAGCTTGGGACAGGGAAGGCTACACCTTC	CASSQAWDREGYTF
few	TRBV4-2	13	.	TRBJ1-1	TGTGCCAGCAGCCAAATAAAGGGCACTGAAGCTTTCTTT	CASSQIKGTEAFF
many	TRBV7-2	14	.	TRBJ2-1	TGTGCCAGCAGCTTAGGCAGAGCCTACAATGAGCAGTTCTTC	CASSLGRAYNEQFF
.	TRBV11-2	19	.	TRBJ2-1	TGTGCCAGCAGCTTAGGGGGATTCTCAGGGACCCGATCCTACAATGAGCAGTTCTTC	CASSLGGFSGTRSYNEQFF
many	TRBV15	14	.	TRBJ2-3	TGTGCCACCAGCAGAGATAGGGGGGGAGATACGCAGTATTTT	CATSRDRGGDTQYF
many	TRBV20-1	12	.	TRBJ2-1	TGCAGTGCTCCGCGGGGAAGTAGTGAGCAGTTCTTC	CSAPRGSSEQFF
.	TRBV6-5	15	TRBD2	TRBJ2-2	TGCGCCAGCAGTTACTGGACTAGGGGTACCGGGGAGCTGTTTTTT	CASSYWTRGTGELFF
.	TRBV5-5	15	.	TRBJ2-2	TGTGCCAGCAGCTTGGGGGGGGGGCCGACCGGGGAGCTGTTTTTT	CASSLGGGPTGELFF
.	TRBV4-2	15	.	TRBJ1-2	TGTGCCAGCAGCCAAGAGCCCAGAGCTAACTATGGCTACACCTTC	CASSQEPRANYGYTF
.	TRBV20-1	12	.	TRBJ1-2	TGCAGTGCTAGTCAGGGGACCTATGGCTACACCTTC	CSASQGTYGYTF
.	TRBV24-1	16	TRBD2	TRBJ2-3	TGTGCCACCAGTGATTCCGGGACTAGAACAACAGATACGCAGTATTTT	CATSDSGTRTTDTQYF
.	TRBV7-2	15	.	TRBJ1-2	TGTGCCAGCAGCGACGATCCTACAGGACCCTATGGCTACACCTTC	CASSDDPTGPYGYTF
few	TRBV20-1	13	.	TRBJ1-2	TGCAGTGCTAGAGGACAGGATAACTATGGCTACACCTTC	CSARGQDNYGYTF
many	TRBV6-2/TRBV6-3	14	TRBD2	TRBJ2-1	TGTGCCAGCGCGGGGAGAGCGGGACTAAATGAGCAGTTCTTC	CASAGRAGLNEQFF
many	TRBV7-9	15	.	TRBJ2-2	TGTGCCAGCAGCTTAGGAATTGACCAAACCGGGGAGCTGTTTTTT	CASSLGIDQTGELFF
few	TRBV5-1	15	TRBD1	TRBJ2-7	TGCGCCAGCAGGTGGGACAGGGCACCCTCCTACGAGCAGTACTTC	CASRWDRAPSYEQYF
.	TRBV7-9	15	.	TRBJ2-7	TGTGCCAGCAGCTTAGGCGTAACGTCATCCTACGAGCAGTACTTC	CASSLGVTSSYEQYF
.	TRBV21-1	18	.	TRBJ2-7	TGTGCCAGCAGCGGGGGGCCAAAAAGGGACCAGGGGGGCTACGAGCAGTACTTC	CASSGGPKRDQGGYEQYF
few	TRBV4-2	14	.	TRBJ1-2	TGTGCCAGCAGGAACGGGGCTGGAGGCTATGGCTACACCTTC	CASRNGAGGYGYTF
.	TRBV28	14	.	TRBJ1-1	TGTGCCAGCATTAACAGGCTAATGAACACTGAAGCTTTCTTT	CASINRLMNTEAFF
few	TRBV20-1	13	.	TRBJ1-6	TGCAGTGCTAGAGTACAGTATAATTCACCCCTCCACTTT	CSARVQYNSPLHF
.	TRBV6-1	14	TRBD2	TRBJ2-2	TGTGCCAGCAGGACTAGCGGGAGCGCCGGGGAGCTGTTTTTT	CASRTSGSAGELFF
few	TRBV7-3	16	TRBD2	TRBJ2-1	TGTGCCAGCAGCTTAGGGGCAGCGGGGGGTATGAATGAGCAGTTCTTC	CASSLGAAGGMNEQFF
many	TRBV7-3	13	.	TRBJ2-3	TGTGCCAGCAGCTACCCAGGGAGGGATACGCAGTATTTT	CASSYPGRDTQYF
.	TRBV11-1	15	.	TRBJ2-1	TGTGCCAGCAGCTTAGGTCCAACCTTGTACAATGAGCAGTTCTTC	CASSLGPTLYNEQFF
few	TRBV5-6	18	TRBD1	TRBJ1-2	TGTGCCAGCAGCTCCCTTCGATCCGGGACAGCACAAACCCTGGGCTACACCTTC	CASSSLRSGTAQTLGYTF
.	TRBV20-1	14	TRBD2	TRBJ2-7	TGCAGTGGAACGTACAGCGGGAGTTCCAACGAGCAGTACTTC	CSGTYSGSSNEQYF
many	TRBV5-1	16	TRBD2	TRBJ2-3	TGCGCCAGCAGCTTCACTAGCGGGCGAAGCACAGATACGCAGTATTTT	CASSFTSGRSTDTQYF
many	TRBV9	12	.	TRBJ2-3	TGTGCCAGCAATAGTGGGACCGATACGCAGTATTTT	CASNSGTDTQYF
few	TRBV20-1	15	.	TRBJ2-2	TGCAGTGCTAGGCCAGGGCAGGGTTACACCGGGGAGCTGTTTTTT	CSARPGQGYTGELFF
.	TRBV12-3/TRBV12-4	15	TRBD1	TRBJ2-3	TGTGCCAGCAGCCCAACGACAGGGATCGCAGATACGCAGTATTTT	CASSPTTGIADTQYF
few	TRBV10-3	14	TRBD1	TRBJ1-1	TGTGCCATCAGCCCGGACAGGGCGAACACTGAAGCTTTCTTT	CAISPDRANTEAFF
many	TRBV7-6	18	TRBD2	TRBJ2-5	TGTGCCAGCAGCCAACCCCAGCTGACTAGCGTTATCCAAGAGACCCAGTACTTC	CASSQPQLTSVIQETQYF
.	TRBV6-2/TRBV6-3	18	.	TRBJ2-6	TGTGCCAGCAGTACCTTGACAGGAGAGGGGGGTGGGGCCAACGTCCTGACTTTC	CASSTLTGEGGGANVLTF
few	TRBV30	14	.	TRBJ2-3	TGTGCCTGGAGTCCCGTAGGAGGTTCCGATACGCAGTATTTT	CAWSPVGGSDTQYF
many	TRBV5-1	15	.	TRBJ2-2	TGCGCCAGCAGCTTGGCCGCAGGGGCCACCGGGGAGCTGTTTTTT	CASSLAAGATGELFF
few	TRBV20-1	15	.	TRBJ2-1	TGCAGTGCTAGAGCCCGATCTTTCTCCTACAATGAGCAGTTCTTC	CSARARSFSYNEQFF
many	TRBV7-2	13	.	TRBJ2-7	TGTGCCAGCAGCCGAACCCAGGGTTACGAGCAGTACTTC	CASSRTQGYEQYF
few	TRBV13	14	.	TRBJ1-3	TGTGCCAGCAGCTTATCCGGGGGAGGAAACACCATATATTTT	CASSLSGGGNTIYF